The T cell receptor beta chain under discussion was sequenced for a study of tumor and adjacent non-tumor tissue in lung cancer. Study-level background: Aged roughly 30 to 85 years, patients included 10 men and a few women with stage I to III disease.

The germline gives CDR1 MNHEY, CDR2 SVGAGI. With termini counted, the CDR3 has 15 amino acids. The template was RNA from unsorted bulk tissue. Whole-study results and caveats: Higher tumor TCR diversity was associated with shorter survival.

Points on this clonotype: The antigen is not known. Since the CDR3 does not end with the conserved phenylalanine or tryptophan, this likely comes from a read error. It is unclear where the CDR3 begins or ends on the DNA, so no DNA is shown, and the CDR3 is as TCRdb lists it.

The library came from three nested PCR rounds adapted from ARM-PCR protocols. TCRdb ran MiXCR on the multiplex PCR reads and lists one entry per CDR3 protein. Altogether 69,000 or so distinct CDR3 sequences are present, around three quarters being singletons, with the ten largest covering roughly 28%. This receptor was identified in a man in his fifties or sixties with non-small cell lung cancer. V usage is TRBV6-5 and J usage is TRBJ2-1; the table's D call of TRBD1 was not tested on the DNA. Sequencing input: lung tumor tissue. The CDR3 region is CASSIGQGTYNEQFI.